This T cell receptor (beta chain) came from a study of vaccination and CD4 T cells after COVID-19. V was clipped by 6 bases and J by 0 bases, with 16 bases between them. The germline V gene has CDR1 MNHNS and CDR2 SASEGT. CDR3 length: 16 residues. This clonotype rates as medium-sized. Its antigen remains unidentified. Specified treatment: approximately nine-day PBMC culture with coronavirus spike peptide pools or control peptides (ViraFEST assay). Every positive PCR date fell between March and December 2020, earlier than the US Alpha, Beta and Delta variants. Sequenced with the Oncomine TCR Beta short-read assay was DNA taken from cultured CD4+ T cells. Each CDR3 protein gets one entry after TCRdb re-called the PCR reads with MiXCR. Among approximately 17,000 distinct CDR3 sequences listed, roughly 31% were seen once.

The sequence derives from a human donor with COVID-19. Material: cultured CD4+ T cells from blood. The rearrangement joins TRBV6-1 to TRBJ2-3; perhaps TRBD2 as D (5 bases). The CDR3 is CASREGPHQSTDTQYF. CDR3 coding DNA: TGTGCCAGCAGAGAGGGTCCGCATCAGAGCACAGATACGCAGTATTTT.